This is a list of T cell receptor beta chains from one sample in a study of T cell repertoires in cytomegalovirus infection. The antigens for these receptors are not known. TCRdb recomputed calls from the reads with MiXCR, one row per CDR3 protein. The sample has 7,600 or so distinct CDR3 sequences, approximately 49% seen once; the top ten hold 65% to 75%. Input material: PBMCs, sequenced either directly or after in vitro stimulation (not recorded which). These receptors all come from a human donor in good health (CMV status not recorded). Some clones in this sample may be carry-over from other donors' samples. The CDR3 runs from the conserved cysteine through the conserved F or W. Fields, in order: V gene, clone size, D gene, J gene, CDR3 protein, CDR3 DNA. A D gene is named only where the DNA matches it firmly. Only some rows state a clone size, as once, few, many or a class for expanded clones.

v_gene: TRBV24-1; abundance: few; d_gene: -; j_gene: TRBJ2-3; CDR3aa: CATSKQHTDTQYF; CDR3nt: TGTGCCACCAGCAAGCAGCACACAGATACGCAGTATTTT
v_gene: TRBV7-2; abundance: -; d_gene: TRBD1; j_gene: TRBJ1-2; CDR3aa: CASSLGDVNPTGLVSCSTF; CDR3nt: TGTGCCAGCAGCTTAGGTGACGTCAATCCGACAGGGTTGGTTAGTTGCTCCACCTTC
v_gene: TRBV4-2; abundance: -; d_gene: TRBD2; j_gene: TRBJ2-1; CDR3aa: CARSQDSSSGGNNEPFF; CDR3nt: TGTGCCAGAAGCCAAGATTCATCTAGCGGGGGAAACAATGAGCCGTTCTTC
v_gene: TRBV4-2; abundance: -; d_gene: -; j_gene: TRBJ1-1; CDR3aa: CSSSQELQLETALF; CDR3nt: TGTTCCAGCAGCCAAGAGTTACAGCTTGAGACAGCTTTATTT
v_gene: TRBV5-6; abundance: -; d_gene: -; j_gene: TRBJ1-2; CDR3aa: CASTRLPGGYTF; CDR3nt: TGTGCCAGCACTCGACTTCCTGGGGGCTACACCTTC
v_gene: TRBV5-4; abundance: -; d_gene: -; j_gene: TRBJ1-5; CDR3aa: CASSYGNQPQHF; CDR3nt: TGTGCCAGCAGCTACGGAAACCAGCCCCAGCATTTT
v_gene: TRBV7-2; abundance: -; d_gene: -; j_gene: TRBJ1-1; CDR3aa: CASSLDSRGSNTEAVF; CDR3nt: TGTGCCAGCAGCTTAGATTCTAGGGGCTCGAACACGGAAGCGGTCTTT
v_gene: TRBV7-6; abundance: -; d_gene: -; j_gene: TRBJ1-5; CDR3aa: CDSSPETYSNHPHHF; CDR3nt: TGTGACAGCAGCCCCGAAACATACAGCAATCATCCCCATCATTTT
v_gene: TRBV6-1; abundance: -; d_gene: TRBD1; j_gene: TRBJ2-7; CDR3aa: CASRGPWLQGGAYEQYF; CDR3nt: TGTGCCAGCAGGGGTCCTTGGTTACAGGGGGGAGCTTACGAGCAGTACTTC
v_gene: TRBV7-2; abundance: -; d_gene: -; j_gene: TRBJ2-3; CDR3aa: CASVLTDKIDTKYF; CDR3nt: TGTGCCAGCGTATTAACGGACAAGATAGATACGAAGTATTTT
v_gene: TRBV27; abundance: -; d_gene: -; j_gene: TRBJ1-5; CDR3aa: CARSAGSGQPQRF; CDR3nt: TGTGCCAGAAGTGCAGGGTCTGGGCAGCCGCAGCGTTTT
v_gene: TRBV12-5; abundance: once; d_gene: -; j_gene: TRBJ2-1; CDR3aa: CASVLVSLIGSVPYNEQFF; CDR3nt: TGTGCTAGTGTTTTGGTATCGTTAATAGGTTCCGTCCCCTACAATGAGCAGTTCTTC
v_gene: TRBV7-2; abundance: few; d_gene: -; j_gene: TRBJ2-7; CDR3aa: CASSRTVSYEQYF; CDR3nt: TGTGCCAGCAGCCGGACCGTCTCCTACGAGCAGTACTTC
v_gene: TRBV28; abundance: few; d_gene: -; j_gene: TRBJ2-3; CDR3aa: CASSSNGDTQYF; CDR3nt: TGTGCCAGCAGTTCCAATGGAGATACGCAGTATTTT
v_gene: TRBV5-6; abundance: -; d_gene: -; j_gene: TRBJ2-7; CDR3aa: CASSAFAGIDPLEQYF; CDR3nt: TGTGCCAGCAGCGCCTTCGCAGGTATTGATCCACTCGAGCAGTACTTC
v_gene: TRBV6-2/TRBV6-3; abundance: many; d_gene: -; j_gene: TRBJ2-6; CDR3aa: CASRKPGVRANVLTF; CDR3nt: TGTGCCAGCAGAAAACCAGGGGTCCGGGCCAACGTCCTGACTTTC
v_gene: TRBV28; abundance: -; d_gene: TRBD1; j_gene: TRBJ1-2; CDR3aa: CASSPATGGGYTF; CDR3nt: TGTGCCAGCAGTCCCGCGACAGGGGGAGGCTACACCTTC
v_gene: TRBV19; abundance: -; d_gene: TRBD1; j_gene: TRBJ2-7; CDR3aa: CASSMEGQASSYAKYF; CDR3nt: TGTGCAAGTAGTATGGAGGGACAGGCGAGCTCCTACGCGAAGTACTTC
v_gene: TRBV7-3; abundance: few; d_gene: -; j_gene: TRBJ2-5; CDR3aa: CASSVGSGSTQGTQYF; CDR3nt: TGTGCCAGCAGCGTAGGTTCGGGCTCAACGCAGGGGACCCAGTACTTC
v_gene: TRBV5-1; abundance: few; d_gene: -; j_gene: TRBJ1-1; CDR3aa: CASSQRLNTEAFF; CDR3nt: TGCGCCAGCAGTCAGCGCCTGAACACTGAAGCTTTCTTT
v_gene: TRBV20-1; abundance: hyperexpanded; d_gene: TRBD1; j_gene: TRBJ1-5; CDR3aa: CSAWDRGLYSNQPQHF; CDR3nt: TGCAGTGCTTGGGACAGGGGGCTTTATAGCAATCAGCCCCAGCATTTT
v_gene: TRBV27; abundance: -; d_gene: -; j_gene: TRBJ2-3; CDR3aa: CASSLSSVLARSLSTDTRYF; CDR3nt: TGTGCCAGCAGTTTATCGAGTGTCCTAGCGCGAAGCCTTAGCACAGATACGCGGTATTTT
v_gene: TRBV2; abundance: -; d_gene: -; j_gene: TRBJ1-4; CDR3aa: CASSEGGTPPESLFF; CDR3nt: TGTGCCAGCAGTGAAGGGGGGACACCCCCGGAATCACTGTTTTTT
v_gene: TRBV2; abundance: -; d_gene: -; j_gene: TRBJ2-1; CDR3aa: CASSEGWVVGTVYNEQFF; CDR3nt: TGTGCCAGCAGTGAAGGGTGGGTCGTCGGGACGGTCTACAATGAGCAGTTCTTC
v_gene: TRBV7-3; abundance: few; d_gene: TRBD2; j_gene: TRBJ2-1; CDR3aa: CASSSDGAGVLCEQFF; CDR3nt: TGTGCCAGCAGCTCGGACGGGGCGGGAGTGCTGTGTGAGCAGTTCTTC
v_gene: TRBV7-2; abundance: -; d_gene: TRBD2; j_gene: TRBJ2-1; CDR3aa: CASSPAGVLNEQFF; CDR3nt: TGTGCCAGCAGCCCGGCGGGAGTACTTAATGAGCAGTTCTTC
v_gene: TRBV7-3; abundance: -; d_gene: -; j_gene: TRBJ2-1; CDR3aa: CASSLTSSTDFNEQFF; CDR3nt: TGTGCCAGCAGCTTAACGTCCAGCACTGATTTCAATGAGCAGTTCTTC
v_gene: TRBV20-1; abundance: -; d_gene: -; j_gene: TRBJ1-5; CDR3aa: CSARHYSNQPQHF; CDR3nt: TGCAGTGCTCGACACTATAGCAATCAGCCCCAGCATTTT
v_gene: TRBV5-5; abundance: -; d_gene: -; j_gene: TRBJ2-1; CDR3aa: CAITWGNEPFF; CDR3nt: TGTGCCATCACCTGGGGGAATGAGCCGTTCTTT
v_gene: TRBV7-8; abundance: -; d_gene: -; j_gene: TRBJ1-1; CDR3aa: CASSLSISGTTNTEAFF; CDR3nt: TGTGCCAGCAGCTTATCAATCTCCGGGACAACGAACACTGAAGCTTTCTTT
v_gene: TRBV5-5; abundance: -; d_gene: -; j_gene: TRBJ2-7; CDR3aa: CASSRDDYEQYF; CDR3nt: TGTGCCAGCAGCAGGGACGATTACGAGCAGTACTTC
v_gene: TRBV9; abundance: -; d_gene: TRBD2; j_gene: TRBJ2-6; CDR3aa: CASSARGGSGANVLTF; CDR3nt: TGTGCCAGCAGCGCCCGGGGGGGGTCTGGGGCCAACGTCCTGACTTTC
v_gene: TRBV12-3/TRBV12-4; abundance: large; d_gene: -; j_gene: TRBJ1-5; CDR3aa: CASSQEGTRGPYNQPQHF; CDR3nt: TGTGCCAGCAGTCAGGAGGGGACCAGGGGTCCGTACAATCAGCCCCAGCATTTT
v_gene: TRBV7-2; abundance: once; d_gene: TRBD2; j_gene: TRBJ2-3; CDR3aa: CASSPPPSGNTQYF; CDR3nt: TGTGCCAGCAGCCCCCCTCCTAGCGGGAATACGCAGTATTTT
v_gene: TRBV10-3; abundance: once; d_gene: -; j_gene: TRBJ1-5; CDR3aa: CAIFESEQGSDETRNHPQHF; CDR3nt: TGTGCCATCTTTGAGTCGGAACAGGGTAGTGACGAGACTCGCAATCATCCCCAGCATTTT
v_gene: TRBV19; abundance: -; d_gene: -; j_gene: TRBJ1-4; CDR3aa: CASSIDEKLFF; CDR3nt: TGTGCCAGTAGTATAGATGAAAAACTGTTTTTT
v_gene: TRBV7-2; abundance: -; d_gene: -; j_gene: TRBJ1-4; CDR3aa: CASSPHRQTTTNEKLFF; CDR3nt: TGTGCCAGCAGCCCCCATAGGCAGACCACAACTAATGAAAAACTGTTTTTT
v_gene: TRBV15; abundance: few; d_gene: -; j_gene: TRBJ1-1; CDR3aa: CATSVRENTEAFF; CDR3nt: TGTGCCACCAGCGTTCGAGAAAACACTGAAGCTTTCTTT
v_gene: TRBV20-1; abundance: -; d_gene: TRBD1; j_gene: TRBJ1-5; CDR3aa: CSAWDRGLYSNPPPHF; CDR3nt: TGCAGTGCTTGGGACAGGGGGCTTTATAGCAATCCTCCCCCGCATTTT
v_gene: TRBV7-4; abundance: -; d_gene: -; j_gene: TRBJ2-1; CDR3aa: CASGLSYNEQFF; CDR3nt: TGTGCCAGCGGCCTTTCCTACAATGAGCAGTTCTTC
v_gene: TRBV18; abundance: -; d_gene: -; j_gene: TRBJ2-3; CDR3aa: CASSQGPDLDTQYF; CDR3nt: TGTGCCAGCTCCCAAGGCCCTGACCTGGATACGCAGTATTTT
v_gene: TRBV4-1; abundance: -; d_gene: -; j_gene: TRBJ1-3; CDR3aa: CASSQEGTGLGRGNTIYF; CDR3nt: TGCGCCAGCAGCCAGGAGGGGACCGGCCTTGGACGTGGAAACACCATATATTTT